A single sample gave rise to the 8 T cell receptor beta chains below, sequenced in a study of blood T cell repertoires in COVID-19. Method: immunoSEQ multiplex PCR; TCRdb's copy keeps in-frame clones and lacks some. Counted here are more than 150,000 clones, less than 80% occurring once; the ten biggest clones make up approximately 13%. The sample was peripheral blood. The receptors come from a man aged 50 or older who had recovered from COVID-19.

V is TRBV24-1 and J is TRBJ2-3, with 7 bases fitting TRBD1. J lost 2 bases, V lost 3 bases, and 7 bases had no gene match. The CDR3 sequence is 16 residues long. Germline V CDR1 and CDR2: KGHDR, SFDVKD. CDR3 amino acids: CATSDKTGMFTDTQYF. The CDR3 coding sequence is TGTGCCACCAGTGATAAGACAGGGATGTTCACAGATACGCAGTATTTT.

The chain carries TRBV6-6 and TRBJ2-2; D is uncertain. Germline V gives CDR1 MNHNY, CDR2 SVGAGI (reference sequence). The CDR3 is made up of 14 amino acids. The germline V and J ends were trimmed by 2 bases and 3 bases, with 7 bases remaining between them. CDR3 sequence: CASSYTSHTGELFF. For the CDR3, the DNA is TGTGCCAGCAGTTACACTTCACACACCGGGGAGCTGTTTTTT.

V and J are TRBV7-9 and TRBJ2-3; 8 bases are a match to TRBD2. From germline, CDR1 is SEHNR and CDR2 FQNEAQ (reference sequence). CDR3 length equals 19 residues. The J segment lost 0 bases and the V segment lost 5 bases, leaving 16 bases of the junction unmatched. The CDR3 DNA reads as TGTGCCAGCAGCCAATGGGGAGCGGGGGTTGGGGCGAGCACAGATACGCAGTATTTT. Amino acids: CASSQWGAGVGASTDTQYF. The variable domain in full, with the rest retrieved from reference TRBV7-9 and TRBJ2-3, is DTGVSQNPRHKITKRGQNVTFRCDPISEHNRLYWYRQTLGQGPEFLTYFQNEAQLEKSRLLSDRFSAERPKGSFSTLEIQRTEQGDSAMYLCASSQWGAGVGASTDTQYFGPGTRLTVL.

This clone turned up a few times. The V and J genes are TRBV19 and TRBJ1-1, with a possible D match to TRBD1 (5 bases). The length of the CDR3 is 13 residues. Germline V gene data show CDR1 as LNHDA and CDR2 as SQIVND (reference sequence). V was cut by 3 bases and J by 8 bases, with 13 bases left in between. CDR3 sequence reads: CASSILINREAFF. For the CDR3, the DNA is TGTGCCAGTAGTATTTTGATAAACAGGGAAGCTTTCTTT.

This clone was recorded once. The V call is TRBV7-9, the J call TRBJ2-5, with 7 bases aligning to TRBD2. This CDR3 has 14 amino acids. CDR1 SEHNR and CDR2 FQNEAQ come from the germline V gene (reference sequence). V lost 5 bases, J lost 2 bases, and 5 bases stayed unmatched. The CDR3 nucleotides read TGTGCCAGCAGCGAATCGGGACTACAAGAGACCCAGTACTTC. Its translation is CASSESGLQETQYF.

The chain couples TRBV18 to TRBJ2-1; 10 bases agree with TRBD2. The germline gives CDR1 KGHSH, CDR2 LQKENI. Losses at the gene ends were 0 bases for V and 6 bases for J; bases not matched to a gene: 5. The CDR3 extends over 16 amino acids. The CDR3 is CASSPPLLAGTNEQFF. The CDR3 DNA reads TGTGCCAGCTCACCACCTTTACTAGCGGGAACCAATGAGCAGTTCTTC.

CDR3 DNA: TGTGCCAGCAGCTTAAACAGGGGATACGAGCAGTACTTC. This encodes CASSLNRGYEQYF. The V gene is TRBV7-2, the J gene TRBJ2-7; 7 nucleotides align to TRBD1. CDR1 is SGHTA, CDR2 FQGNSA, per germline. The CDR3 spans 13 residues. The V and J ends lost 2 bases and 4 bases, in that order; junction bases with no gene match: 2. Drawing the rest from reference TRBV7-2 and TRBJ2-7, the complete variable domain is GAGVSQSPSNKVTEKGKDVELRCDPISGHTALYWYRQSLGQGLEFLIYFQGNSAPDKSGLPSDRFSAERTGGSVSTLTIQRTQQEDSAVYLCASSLNRGYEQYFGPGTRLTVT.

This chain joins TRBV11-1 and TRBJ2-7, with 7 bases lining up with TRBD2. The CDR3 has 18 residues. V was clipped by 0 bases and J by 3 bases; unmatched bases: 14. Germline values: CDR1 SGHAT, CDR2 FQDESV (reference sequence). CDR3 sequence: CASSLAGRGRAHNYEQYF. The CDR3 nucleotides read TGTGCCAGCAGCTTAGCAGGGAGGGGACGGGCCCACAACTACGAGCAGTACTTC. Supplemented by reference TRBV11-1 and TRBJ2-7, the full variable domain reads EAEVAQSPRYKITEKSQAVAFWCDPISGHATLYWYRQILGQGPELLVQFQDESVVDDSQLPKDRFSAERLKGVDSTLKIQPAELGDSAMYLCASSLAGRGRAHNYEQYFGPGTRLTVT.